This T cell receptor beta chain was documented in a study of a mutant IDH1 vaccine in newly diagnosed glioma. The CDR3 has 15 residues. Sequenced by immunoSEQ multiplex PCR; TCRdb stores in-frame clones only, minus some. The data show tens of thousands of clones, under 90% seen once. The time point denotes: week 5, during vaccination. The study gave 300 ug of mutant IDH1 20-mer peptide per vaccine dose, with topical imiquimod. Details on this clone: Its cognate antigen is unknown.

This sequence was found in a woman in her forties or fifties with glioma. The sequencing here drew on PBMCs, taken from a glioma patient whose treatment included an IDH1 peptide vaccine. V and J are TRBV21-1 and TRBJ1-4; TRBD1 is the table's D call and was not checked against the DNA. TRBV21-1 is flagged as a pseudogene. CDR3 residues: CASVQGAQTNEKLFF. Here the CDR3 DNA reads TGTGCCAGCGTTCAGGGGGCTCAAACTAATGAAAAACTGTTTTTT.